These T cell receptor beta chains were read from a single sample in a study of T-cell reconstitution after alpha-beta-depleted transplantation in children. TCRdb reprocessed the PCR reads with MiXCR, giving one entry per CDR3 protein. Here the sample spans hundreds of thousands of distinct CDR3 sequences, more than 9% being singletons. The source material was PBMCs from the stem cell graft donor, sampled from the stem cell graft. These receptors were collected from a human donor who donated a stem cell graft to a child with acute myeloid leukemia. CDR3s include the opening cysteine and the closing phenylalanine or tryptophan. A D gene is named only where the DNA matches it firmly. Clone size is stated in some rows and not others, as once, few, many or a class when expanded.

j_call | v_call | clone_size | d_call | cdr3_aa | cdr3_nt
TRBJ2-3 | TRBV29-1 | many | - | CSVARDSTDTQYF | TGCAGCGTGGCCCGGGACAGCACAGATACGCAGTATTTT
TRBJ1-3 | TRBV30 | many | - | CAWCPSGNTIYF | TGTGCCTGGTGCCCCTCTGGAAACACCATATATTTT
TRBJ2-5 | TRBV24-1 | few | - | CASPRDFQETQYF | TGTGCCTCCCCCCGGGACTTCCAAGAGACCCAGTACTTC
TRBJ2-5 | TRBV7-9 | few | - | CASSDRMWGQETQYF | TGTGCCAGCAGCGATCGGATGTGGGGGCAGGAGACCCAGTACTTC
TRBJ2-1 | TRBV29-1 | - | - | CSVVELFRRGNEQFF | TGCAGCGTTGTTGAACTTTTTAGGAGAGGCAATGAGCAGTTCTTC
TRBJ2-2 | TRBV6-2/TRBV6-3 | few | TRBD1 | CATQPGGRTGELFF | TGTGCCACCCAGCCAGGGGGCAGGACCGGGGAGCTGTTTTTT
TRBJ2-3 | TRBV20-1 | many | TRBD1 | CSATPGTGKADTQYF | TGCAGTGCTACACCCGGGACAGGAAAGGCAGATACGCAGTATTTT
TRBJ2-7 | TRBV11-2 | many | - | CASSLDTTPYEQYF | TGTGCCAGCAGCTTAGATACTACCCCCTACGAGCAGTACTTC
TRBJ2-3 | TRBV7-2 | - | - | CASSPPGVYTDTQYF | TGTGCCAGCAGCCCCCCGGGGGTCTACACAGATACGCAGTATTTT
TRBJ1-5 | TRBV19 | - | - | CASSISQALNQPQHF | TGTGCCAGTAGTATTAGCCAGGCATTAAATCAGCCCCAGCATTTT
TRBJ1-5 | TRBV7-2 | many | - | CASSPALTGFNQPQHF | TGTGCCAGCAGCCCCGCCCTGACAGGTTTCAATCAGCCCCAGCATTTT
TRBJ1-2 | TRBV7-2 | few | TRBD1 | CASSTTGEYGYTF | TGTGCCAGCAGCACGACAGGGGAGTATGGCTACACCTTC
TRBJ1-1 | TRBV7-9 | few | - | CASSGGGETEAFF | TGTGCCAGCAGCGGGGGAGGGGAAACTGAAGCTTTCTTT
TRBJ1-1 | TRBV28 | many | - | CASSRKVGAAFF | TGTGCCAGCAGCCGGAAGGTGGGTGCAGCTTTCTTT
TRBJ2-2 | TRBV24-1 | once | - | CATSEISTGELFF | TGTGCCACCAGTGAAATCTCAACCGGGGAGCTGTTTTTT
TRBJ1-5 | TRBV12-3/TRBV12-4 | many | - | CASSLLGGNQPQHF | TGTGCCAGCAGTTTATTAGGGGGCAATCAGCCCCAGCATTTT
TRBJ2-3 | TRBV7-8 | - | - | CASSLAGGTNTQYF | TGTGCCAGCAGCTTAGCCGGAGGTACGAATACGCAGTATTTT
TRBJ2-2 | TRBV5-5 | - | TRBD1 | CASSSTGLGGELFF | TGTGCCAGCAGCTCGACAGGGTTGGGCGGGGAGCTGTTTTTT
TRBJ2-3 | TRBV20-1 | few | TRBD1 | CSARDLSTYRGSDTQYF | TGCAGTGCTAGAGATCTGAGCACCTACAGGGGCTCAGATACGCAGTATTTT
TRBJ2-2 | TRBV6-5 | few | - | CASSYSTVNTGELFF | TGTGCCAGCAGTTACTCTACGGTGAACACCGGGGAGCTGTTTTTT
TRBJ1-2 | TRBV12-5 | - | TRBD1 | CASASTIGGRSGYTF | TGTGCTAGTGCTTCTACCATAGGGGGCAGAAGCGGCTACACCTTC
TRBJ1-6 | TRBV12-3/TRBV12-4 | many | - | CASTLGVSNSPLHF | TGTGCCAGCACCCTTGGAGTTTCTAATTCACCCCTCCACTTT
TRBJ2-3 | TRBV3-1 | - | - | CASRDILADTQYF | TGTGCCAGCAGGGACATACTGGCAGATACGCAGTATTTT
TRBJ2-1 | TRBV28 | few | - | CASSFWTGRDDNEQFF | TGTGCCAGCAGTTTCTGGACTGGGCGGGATGACAATGAGCAGTTCTTC
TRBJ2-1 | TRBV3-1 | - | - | CASSQKGHSQFF | TGTGCCAGCAGCCAAAAAGGACACTCGCAGTTCTTC
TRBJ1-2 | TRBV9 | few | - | CASSVAGPGYGYTF | TGTGCCAGCAGCGTAGCTGGGCCAGGGTATGGCTACACCTTC
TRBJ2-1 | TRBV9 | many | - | CASSPQSSYNEQFF | TGTGCCAGCAGCCCCCAAAGCTCCTACAATGAGCAGTTCTTC
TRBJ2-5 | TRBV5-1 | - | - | CASSSDRRGQETQYF | TGCGCCAGCAGCTCAGATCGTAGGGGGCAAGAGACCCAGTACTTC
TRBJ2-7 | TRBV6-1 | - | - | CASIPRTGGSSGGTYEQYF | TGTGCCAGCATCCCCAGGACAGGGGGCTCTAGCGGGGGTACCTACGAGCAGTACTTC
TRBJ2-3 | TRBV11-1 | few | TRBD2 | CASSRTSGRIRTDTQYF | TGTGCCAGCAGCCGGACTAGCGGGAGGATTCGCACAGATACGCAGTATTTT
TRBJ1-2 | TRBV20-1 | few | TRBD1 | CSARQGQGSYGYTF | TGCAGTGCTCGACAGGGACAGGGAAGCTATGGCTACACCTTC
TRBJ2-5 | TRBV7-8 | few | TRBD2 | CASSPYIDSGKETQYF | TGTGCCAGCAGCCCATATATCGACAGCGGGAAAGAGACCCAGTACTTC
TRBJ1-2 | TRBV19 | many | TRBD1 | CASSPRGRVSGYTF | TGTGCCAGTAGCCCCAGGGGGCGCGTAAGTGGCTACACCTTC
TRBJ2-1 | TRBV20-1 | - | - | CSASSRSAIYNEQFF | TGCAGTGCTAGTTCTCGGAGCGCGATCTACAATGAGCAGTTCTTC
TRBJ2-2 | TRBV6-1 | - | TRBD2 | CASRRGREGSTGELFF | TGTGCCAGCAGGCGTGGTCGGGAGGGTAGCACCGGGGAGCTGTTTTTT
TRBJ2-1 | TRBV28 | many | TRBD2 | CASQREGRNEQFF | TGTGCCAGTCAGCGGGAGGGCCGTAATGAGCAGTTCTTC
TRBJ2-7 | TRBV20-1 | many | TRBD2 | CSARPETSGREQYF | TGCAGTGCCAGACCCGAGACTAGCGGGAGAGAGCAGTACTTC
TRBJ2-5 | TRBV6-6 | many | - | CASDSGSTQYF | TGTGCCAGCGATAGTGGTTCGACCCAGTACTTC
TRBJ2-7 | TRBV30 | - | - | CAWSVGGRVGYEQYF | TGTGCCTGGAGTGTAGGTGGGCGGGTAGGATACGAGCAGTACTTC
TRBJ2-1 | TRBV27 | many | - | CASSYPDYNEQFF | TGTGCCAGCAGTTACCCGGACTACAATGAGCAGTTCTTC
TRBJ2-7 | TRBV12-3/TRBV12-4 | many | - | CASSSGTLIKQYF | TGTGCCAGCAGTTCCGGGACTTTAATAAAGCAGTACTTC
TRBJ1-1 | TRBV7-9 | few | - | CASSLNLWRGFTEAFF | TGTGCCAGCAGCTTAAATTTATGGCGGGGATTCACTGAAGCTTTCTTT
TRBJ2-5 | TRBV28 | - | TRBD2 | CASSPRGTSQETQYF | TGTGCCAGCAGCCCGCGGGGGACTAGCCAGGAGACCCAGTACTTC
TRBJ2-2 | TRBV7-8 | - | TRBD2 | CASSLPGAGPGELFF | TGTGCCAGCAGCTTACCGGGAGCGGGGCCCGGGGAGCTGTTTTTT
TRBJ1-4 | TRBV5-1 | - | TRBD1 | CASSDWMGQPNEKLFF | TGCGCCAGCAGCGATTGGATGGGACAGCCTAATGAAAAACTGTTTTTT
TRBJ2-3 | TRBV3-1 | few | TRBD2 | CASSLTRTSGRGDTQYF | TGTGCCAGCAGCCTCACTAGGACTAGCGGGAGAGGGGATACGCAGTATTTT
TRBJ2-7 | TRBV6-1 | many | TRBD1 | CASIPGTGGTNEQYF | TGTGCCAGCATCCCCGGGACAGGGGGAACCAACGAGCAGTACTTC
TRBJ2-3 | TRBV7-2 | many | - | CASSLRGGDTQYF | TGTGCCAGCAGCTTAAGGGGAGGAGATACGCAGTATTTT
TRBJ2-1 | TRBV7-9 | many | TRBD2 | CASSETGTREDEQFF | TGTGCCAGCAGCGAGACGGGGACTAGAGAGGATGAGCAGTTCTTC
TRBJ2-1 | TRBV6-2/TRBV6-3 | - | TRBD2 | CAGGGVAGVLVDEQFF | TGTGCCGGGGGAGGGGTAGCGGGAGTACTAGTCGATGAGCAGTTCTTC